A selection of T cell receptor beta chains follows, all from one sample in a study of early T cells in non-severe SARS-CoV-2 infection. Using its own MiXCR run on the 5' RACE reads, TCRdb lists one record per CDR3 protein. The sample includes over 50,000 distinct CDR3 sequences, under 15% seen only once; the top ten take about 9.1%. This specimen was whole blood, taken at baseline. The receptors stem from an adult who was a healthcare worker with PCR-confirmed SARS-CoV-2 infection or an uninfected control (not recorded which). Both conserved end residues are part of each CDR3. A D gene is named only where the DNA matches it firmly. Size tells how often a clone was seen (once, few, many) or the class of an expanded clone, and some rows leave it out.

v_gene: TRBV6-1
j_gene: TRBJ1-3
abundance: many
d_gene: TRBD1
CDR3aa: CASSAGQGFGNTIYF
CDR3nt: TGTGCCAGCTCCGCGGGACAGGGTTTTGGAAACACCATATATTTT

v_gene: TRBV15
j_gene: TRBJ1-6
abundance: few
d_gene: TRBD1
CDR3aa: CATSSRQGSSPLHF
CDR3nt: TGTGCCACCAGCTCACGACAGGGAAGTTCACCCCTCCACTTT

v_gene: TRBV10-3
j_gene: TRBJ1-2
abundance: few
d_gene: .
CDR3aa: CAISGGERYDGYTF
CDR3nt: TGTGCCATCAGTGGAGGGGAGAGGTATGATGGCTACACCTTC

v_gene: TRBV10-3
j_gene: TRBJ2-6
abundance: .
d_gene: TRBD1
CDR3aa: CAITREDRGSGANVLTF
CDR3nt: TGTGCCATCACCAGGGAGGACAGGGGTTCTGGGGCCAACGTCCTGACTTTC

v_gene: TRBV20-1
j_gene: TRBJ2-7
abundance: .
d_gene: .
CDR3aa: CSARGIGHALMNF
CDR3nt: TGCAGTGCTAGAGGCATAGGACACGCGCTTATGAACTTC

v_gene: TRBV11-2
j_gene: TRBJ2-1
abundance: few
d_gene: TRBD1
CDR3aa: CASSPTVGQGYNEQFF
CDR3nt: TGTGCCAGCAGCCCCACGGTGGGACAGGGGTACAATGAGCAGTTCTTC

v_gene: TRBV6-5
j_gene: TRBJ2-4
abundance: .
d_gene: .
CDR3aa: CASSRRWPKNIQYF
CDR3nt: TGTGCCAGCAGCCGTCGATGGCCCAAAAACATTCAGTACTTC

v_gene: TRBV27
j_gene: TRBJ2-7
abundance: .
d_gene: .
CDR3aa: CASSLSISGGQYF
CDR3nt: TGTGCCAGCAGTTTATCGATTTCCGGGGGGCAGTACTTC

v_gene: TRBV5-1
j_gene: TRBJ1-1
abundance: few
d_gene: .
CDR3aa: CASSWTAGTEAFF
CDR3nt: TGCGCCAGCAGCTGGACAGCCGGCACTGAAGCTTTCTTT

v_gene: TRBV7-2
j_gene: TRBJ2-5
abundance: .
d_gene: TRBD2
CDR3aa: CASSSWTRFPQETQYF
CDR3nt: TGTGCCAGCAGCTCATGGACTAGATTCCCTCAAGAGACCCAGTACTTC

v_gene: TRBV7-3
j_gene: TRBJ1-3
abundance: few
d_gene: TRBD1
CDR3aa: CASSHTGGAGNTIYF
CDR3nt: TGTGCCAGCAGCCACACAGGGGGCGCTGGAAACACCATATATTTT

v_gene: TRBV6-6
j_gene: TRBJ2-3
abundance: .
d_gene: .
CDR3aa: CASSRAHTQYF
CDR3nt: TGTGCCAGCAGCCGGGCACATACGCAGTATTTT

v_gene: TRBV7-9
j_gene: TRBJ1-4
abundance: .
d_gene: TRBD1
CDR3aa: CASSETDRGANEKLFF
CDR3nt: TGTGCCAGCAGCGAGACAGACAGGGGGGCTAATGAAAAACTGTTTTTT

v_gene: TRBV5-6
j_gene: TRBJ2-4
abundance: few
d_gene: .
CDR3aa: CASSLSAAKNIQYF
CDR3nt: TGTGCCAGCAGCTTGTCCGCAGCCAAAAACATTCAGTACTTC

v_gene: TRBV10-1
j_gene: TRBJ2-4
abundance: few
d_gene: TRBD1
CDR3aa: CASSTGQDDIQYF
CDR3nt: TGCGCCAGCAGCACGGGACAGGACGACATTCAGTACTTC

v_gene: TRBV6-5
j_gene: TRBJ2-7
abundance: .
d_gene: .
CDR3aa: CASMPYMSSYEQYF
CDR3nt: TGTGCCAGCATGCCTTACATGAGTTCCTACGAGCAGTACTTC

v_gene: TRBV30
j_gene: TRBJ2-2
abundance: .
d_gene: .
CDR3aa: CAWSVGALNTGELFF
CDR3nt: TGTGCCTGGAGTGTAGGGGCCCTGAACACCGGGGAGCTGTTTTTT

v_gene: TRBV19
j_gene: TRBJ2-5
abundance: .
d_gene: TRBD1
CDR3aa: CASSISDRLSETQYF
CDR3nt: TGTGCCAGTAGTATCTCGGACAGGCTCAGTGAGACCCAGTACTTC

v_gene: TRBV6-5
j_gene: TRBJ1-1
abundance: .
d_gene: .
CDR3aa: CASRYDPGTEAFF
CDR3nt: TGTGCCAGCAGATACGACCCAGGCACTGAAGCTTTCTTT

v_gene: TRBV19
j_gene: TRBJ2-3
abundance: many
d_gene: TRBD2
CDR3aa: CASSIGTSGPTDTQYF
CDR3nt: TGTGCCAGTAGTATTGGGACTAGCGGACCCACAGATACGCAGTATTTT

v_gene: TRBV14
j_gene: TRBJ2-2
abundance: many
d_gene: TRBD1
CDR3aa: CASSIRRGPGELFF
CDR3nt: TGTGCCAGCAGCATCCGCAGGGGGCCCGGGGAGCTGTTTTTT

v_gene: TRBV18
j_gene: TRBJ2-2
abundance: .
d_gene: .
CDR3aa: CASSLMTESTGELFF
CDR3nt: TGTGCCAGCTCACTAATGACCGAGTCCACCGGGGAGCTGTTTTTT

v_gene: TRBV27
j_gene: TRBJ2-1
abundance: few
d_gene: TRBD2
CDR3aa: CASTRAGAPNNEQFF
CDR3nt: TGTGCCAGCACCCGAGCGGGGGCCCCTAACAATGAGCAGTTCTTC

v_gene: TRBV28
j_gene: TRBJ1-1
abundance: .
d_gene: .
CDR3aa: CASYQLNTEAFF
CDR3nt: TGTGCCAGCTATCAATTGAACACTGAAGCTTTCTTT

v_gene: TRBV18
j_gene: TRBJ2-7
abundance: .
d_gene: .
CDR3aa: CASSPSYAGLLSPTYEQYF
CDR3nt: TGTGCCAGCTCACCGAGTTATGCAGGGCTCTTGTCTCCGACCTACGAGCAGTACTTC

v_gene: TRBV11-2
j_gene: TRBJ2-2
abundance: many
d_gene: .
CDR3aa: CASSPVPGELFF
CDR3nt: TGTGCCAGCAGCCCCGTCCCCGGGGAGCTGTTTTTT

v_gene: TRBV14
j_gene: TRBJ2-1
abundance: .
d_gene: .
CDR3aa: CASSQNYNEQFF
CDR3nt: TGTGCCAGCAGCCAAAATTACAATGAGCAGTTCTTC

v_gene: TRBV23-1
j_gene: TRBJ2-5
abundance: .
d_gene: TRBD1
CDR3aa: CASSQSQQGVGETQYF
CDR3nt: TGCGCCAGCAGTCAATCCCAACAGGGGGTCGGGGAGACCCAGTACTTC

v_gene: TRBV19
j_gene: TRBJ2-3
abundance: few
d_gene: .
CDR3aa: CASSPGNTDTQYF
CDR3nt: TGTGCCAGTAGCCCCGGAAACACAGATACGCAGTATTTT

v_gene: TRBV14
j_gene: TRBJ2-3
abundance: few
d_gene: TRBD2
CDR3aa: CASSQDRGSGGTDTQYF
CDR3nt: TGTGCCAGCAGCCAAGATCGGGGTAGCGGGGGGACAGATACGCAGTATTTT

v_gene: TRBV7-2
j_gene: TRBJ2-1
abundance: .
d_gene: .
CDR3aa: CASSRWTKEQFF
CDR3nt: TGTGCCAGCAGCCGCTGGACTAAGGAGCAGTTCTTC

v_gene: TRBV5-1
j_gene: TRBJ2-6
abundance: few
d_gene: TRBD2
CDR3aa: CASSRGETGANVLTF
CDR3nt: TGCGCCAGCTCGCGGGGGGAAACTGGGGCCAACGTCCTGACTTTC

v_gene: TRBV18
j_gene: TRBJ2-5
abundance: few
d_gene: .
CDR3aa: CASLPNSPGGEETQYF
CDR3nt: TGTGCCAGCCTACCCAACTCACCAGGGGGGGAAGAGACCCAGTACTTC

v_gene: TRBV6-5
j_gene: TRBJ2-7
abundance: few
d_gene: .
CDR3aa: CASSDGGYEQYF
CDR3nt: TGTGCCAGCAGTGACGGAGGCTACGAGCAGTACTTC

v_gene: TRBV19
j_gene: TRBJ2-1
abundance: few
d_gene: TRBD2
CDR3aa: CASSLSLAGGNEQFF
CDR3nt: TGTGCCAGTAGTTTGAGCCTAGCGGGGGGAAATGAGCAGTTCTTC

v_gene: TRBV11-2
j_gene: TRBJ2-5
abundance: .
d_gene: TRBD1
CDR3aa: CASSLSPRDRGRKTQYF
CDR3nt: TGTGCCAGCAGCTTATCTCCCCGGGACAGGGGTCGAAAGACCCAGTACTTC

v_gene: TRBV14
j_gene: TRBJ2-3
abundance: few
d_gene: .
CDR3aa: CASSQDLVGDTQYF
CDR3nt: TGTGCCAGCAGCCAAGATTTAGTCGGGGATACGCAGTATTTT

v_gene: TRBV5-5
j_gene: TRBJ2-7
abundance: few
d_gene: .
CDR3aa: CASSPLGASYEQYF
CDR3nt: TGTGCCAGCAGTCCACTGGGGGCGTCCTACGAGCAGTACTTC

v_gene: TRBV7-9
j_gene: TRBJ1-4
abundance: .
d_gene: .
CDR3aa: CASSEGLLEKLFF
CDR3nt: TGTGCCAGCAGTGAGGGATTGCTTGAAAAACTGTTTTTT

v_gene: TRBV18
j_gene: TRBJ1-1
abundance: .
d_gene: .
CDR3aa: CASSPQGPPEAFF
CDR3nt: TGTGCCAGCTCACCTCAGGGACCGCCTGAAGCTTTCTTT

v_gene: TRBV29-1
j_gene: TRBJ2-7
abundance: .
d_gene: TRBD1
CDR3aa: CSVEGYEGASEQYF
CDR3nt: TGCAGCGTTGAAGGTTATGAGGGGGCGAGTGAGCAGTACTTC

v_gene: TRBV7-9
j_gene: TRBJ2-3
abundance: many
d_gene: TRBD1
CDR3aa: CASSGTGSTDTQYF
CDR3nt: TGTGCCAGCAGCGGGACAGGTAGCACAGATACGCAGTATTTT

v_gene: TRBV7-3
j_gene: TRBJ2-7
abundance: .
d_gene: .
CDR3aa: CASSLVARDRGEEQYF
CDR3nt: TGTGCCAGCAGCTTAGTCGCACGAGACCGGGGAGAAGAGCAGTACTTC

v_gene: TRBV28
j_gene: TRBJ1-1
abundance: few
d_gene: TRBD1
CDR3aa: CASNGQGGISEAFF
CDR3nt: TGTGCCAGCAACGGACAGGGGGGGATCTCTGAAGCTTTCTTT

v_gene: TRBV5-6
j_gene: TRBJ1-1
abundance: .
d_gene: .
CDR3aa: CASSREGKATEAFF
CDR3nt: TGTGCCAGCAGCCGGGAGGGCAAGGCCACTGAAGCTTTCTTT

v_gene: TRBV7-9
j_gene: TRBJ2-2
abundance: few
d_gene: .
CDR3aa: CASSLMAGYDRELFF
CDR3nt: TGTGCCAGCAGCTTAATGGCGGGTTATGACCGGGAGCTGTTTTTT

v_gene: TRBV7-3
j_gene: TRBJ2-3
abundance: .
d_gene: TRBD1
CDR3aa: CASSLWTGGLDTQYF
CDR3nt: TGTGCCAGCAGCCTTTGGACAGGGGGTTTGGATACGCAGTATTTT

v_gene: TRBV12-3/TRBV12-4
j_gene: TRBJ1-6
abundance: few
d_gene: .
CDR3aa: CASSLTHSPLHF
CDR3nt: TGTGCCAGCAGTCTCACTCATTCACCCCTCCACTTT